This TCR beta chain was observed in a study of CD8 T cells in Susac syndrome. The CDR3 extends over 15 amino acids. V was trimmed by 6 bases and J by 0 bases, leaving 14 bases between them. Per germline, CDR1 LNHNV and CDR2 YYDKDF (reference sequence). Reverse transcription of 0.5 to 1 ug RNA used random hexamers. Amplification of TCR beta CDR3 across 54 Vbeta and 13 Jbeta was performed with immunoSEQ multiplex PCR. TCRdb analysed the immunoSEQ multiplex PCR reads with MiXCR anew, one entry per CDR3 protein. The table lists 150,000 to 200,000 distinct CDR3 sequences, around 95% of them singletons. CD8+ and CD4+ blood T cells underwent TCR beta sequencing. The control group consisted of healthy donors matched for age and sex. Negative magnetic isolation gave CD8+ and CD4+ cells; FACS enriched CD8+ TEMRA.

V gene TRBV15 combines with J gene TRBJ1-1; D is perhaps TRBD1 (5 bases). The sequencing sample was made of CD4+ T cells from PBMCs. The receptor was derived from a human donor in good health. CDR3 sequence reads: CATRPSDTLNTEAFF. In nucleotides, the CDR3 is TGTGCCACCAGACCCTCGGACACCCTGAACACTGAAGCTTTCTTT.